Below are 9 T cell receptor beta chains sequenced from a single sample in a study of naive and memory T cell subsets. A UMI-containing oligonucleotide was joined by 3' ligation to the TCR cDNA template. Ligated cDNA underwent four rounds of PCR with nested alpha and beta constant region primers and SP2. TCRdb analysed the 5' RACE reads with MiXCR anew, one entry per CDR3 protein. The data show 55,000 to 70,000 distinct CDR3 sequences, under 10% seen once. The receptors were gathered from a female donor in good health.

This clonotype was observed at least ten times. The CDR3 DNA is TGTGCCAGCAGTTTCCAGAGGCAGTACTTC. Protein sequence: CASSFQRQYF. J is TRBJ2-7 and V is TRBV28; unclear D gene. The CDR3 runs 10 residues. V lost 3 bases and J lost 9, with 6 bases in between. Germline values: CDR1 MDHEN, CDR2 SYDVKM.

This clonotype was found many times. At one of its ends the junction is not consistent with the germline gene, which may arise from a read error. The chain has TRBV7-3 and TRBJ1-1, with D perhaps TRBD1 (6 bases). The length of the CDR3 is 13 residues. Looked up from germline, CDR1 is SGHTA and CDR2 is FQGTGA. The CDR3 region has the DNA TGTGCCAGCAGCGTAACAGGGAGCACTGAAGCTTTCTTT. It yields the protein CASSVTGSTEAFF.

CDR3 sequence reads: CASSGTGPEQYF. CDR3 nucleotide sequence: TGTGCCAGCAGCGGGACAGGACCCGAGCAGTACTTC. The chain links TRBV7-9 to TRBJ2-7, with 8 bases fitting TRBD1. The CDR3 spans 12 residues. CDR1 is SEHNR, CDR2 FQNEAQ, per germline (reference sequence). The V gene end was trimmed by 5 bases and the J gene end by 6 bases; junction bases not matched to a gene: 3.

This clonotype has just a few counts. This chain uses TRBV20-1 with TRBJ2-2, with no clear D. The germline V and J ends were trimmed by 3 bases and 3 bases, with 11 bases remaining between them. The CDR3 has 14 residues. Germline CDR1 and CDR2: DFQATT and SNEGSKA (reference sequence). CDR3 nucleotides: TGCAGTGCTAGGACAAAACCGGACACCGGGGAGCTGTTTTTT. As protein: CSARTKPDTGELFF.

At least ten counts were recorded for this clonotype. The chain links TRBV6-5 to TRBJ1-5, with D tentatively TRBD1 (6 bases). The CDR3 contains 13 residues. Germline V gives CDR1 MNHEY, CDR2 SVGAGI. The V end was cut by 5 bases, the J end by 7 bases, with 12 bases between. CDR3 region: CASSPDTGQPQHF. Written as DNA, the CDR3 is TGTGCCAGCAGTCCCGACACAGGGCAGCCCCAGCATTTT.

Many counts were recorded for this clonotype. This chain joins TRBV12-3 or TRBV12-4 and TRBJ1-1, with D maybe TRBD1 (6 bases). The V end was cut by 3 bases, the J end by 5 bases, with 13 bases between. This CDR3 spans 14 amino acids. The CDR3 DNA reads as TGTGCCAGCAGTTTGCAGGGGTTAGGGACTGAAGCTTTCTTT. Translating gives CASSLQGLGTEAFF.

This clonotype was seen repeatedly, ten times or more. CDR3 residues: CSVVGTGLFDEQYF. CDR3 coding DNA: TGCAGCGTTGTCGGGACAGGCCTTTTCGACGAGCAGTACTTC. The V and J genes are TRBV29-1 and TRBJ2-7; TRBD1 agrees at 8 bases. CDR3 length equals 14 residues. The V gene end was trimmed by 4 bases and the J gene end by 5 bases; junction bases not matched to a gene: 10. The germline gives CDR1 SQVTM, CDR2 ANQGSEA.

This clonotype was seen a few times. The J gene is TRBJ1-1, the V gene TRBV25-1; no reliable D call. The CDR3 has 11 residues. Per the germline V gene, CDR1 is MGHDK and CDR2 is SYGVNS. Trimming took off 7 bases at V and 1 base at J, with 4 bases between the two ends. CDR3 DNA sequence: TGTGCCAGCAAAGCGAACACTGAAGCTTTCTTT. It yields the protein CASKANTEAFF.

This clonotype was counted a few times. The chain combines TRBV7-9 with TRBJ1-2; D is unclear. V lost 3 bases and J 2 bases, leaving 13 bases between the germline ends. CDR3 length: 15 amino acids. Looked up from germline, CDR1 is SEHNR and CDR2 is FQNEAQ (reference sequence). CDR3 nucleotide sequence: TGTGCCAGCAGCTTCCCAGGACCGATGAACTATGGCTACACCTTC. Amino acid sequence: CASSFPGPMNYGYTF.